The 18 T cell receptor beta chains given below trace back to one sample, sequenced in a study of OX40 agonist ivuxolimab in advanced cancers. The method was the immunoSEQ multiplex PCR assay. TCRdb took this table from immuneACCESS and kept in-frame rearrangements with V and J called. Such tables lack part of the clones; where checked against another copy, unresolved V genes explain under half of the gap, and the rest is unexplained. The sample records 80,000 or so clones, about 85% of which are singletons. The biggest ten clones account for 2% to 2.5% of the sample. The sequenced sample was CD4+ or CD8+ T cells sorted from blood, obtained in a trial of the OX40 agonist ivuxolimab. The receptors originated from an adult with an advanced solid tumor such as melanoma, head and neck, liver or kidney cancer.

The rearrangement uses TRBV7-6 and TRBJ2-7; D gene ambiguous. This CDR3 has 12 residues. Trimming shortened V by 5 bases and J by 6 bases, and 11 bases separated the two germline ends. The germline V gene encodes CDR1 SGHVS and CDR2 FNYEAQ. The CDR3 coding sequence is TGTGCCAGCAGCCAGACACCTTCCGAGCAGTACTTC. Its translation: CASSQTPSEQYF. The variable domain in full, with the rest retrieved from reference TRBV7-6 and TRBJ2-7, is GAGVSQSPRYKVTKRGQDVALRCDPISGHVSLYWYRQALGQGPEFLTYFNYEAQQDKSGLPNDRFSAERPEGSISTLTIQRTEQRDSAMYRCASSQTPSEQYFGPGTRLTVT.

The V and J genes are TRBV5-8 and TRBJ1-6; 9 bases match TRBD1. The J segment lost 9 bases and the V segment lost 3 bases, leaving 4 bases of the junction unmatched. The length of the CDR3 is 14 residues. Germline V gives CDR1 SGHTS, CDR2 YDEGEE. The CDR3 reads CASSSVQGASPLHF. DNA of the CDR3: TGTGCCAGCAGCTCCGTACAGGGGGCTTCACCCCTCCACTTT.

This chain uses TRBV12-5 with TRBJ2-3; D may correspond to TRBD1 or TRBD2 (5 bases each). This CDR3 region has 14 residues. Germline V CDR1 and CDR2: LGHNT, FRNRAP. The V end lost 6 bases, the J end lost 0 bases, and 10 bases lay between the germline ends. CDR3 region: CASGLRDSTDTQYF. Here the CDR3 DNA reads TGTGCTAGTGGCCTCCGGGACAGCACAGATACGCAGTATTTT.

The chain has TRBV7-2 and TRBJ1-5, with D unresolved. V was shortened by 6 bases and J by 6 bases, with 12 bases between the two germline ends. CDR1 is SGHTA, CDR2 FQGNSA, per germline. This CDR3 contains 13 residues. In nucleotides, the CDR3 is TGTGCCAGCAGGCTTTTATCCGGTCAGCCCCAGCATTTT. As protein: CASRLLSGQPQHF.

The V and J genes are TRBV10-1 and TRBJ2-2; D is possibly TRBD2 (5 bases). CDR3 length: 13 amino acids. V was cut by 6 bases and J by 3 bases, with 8 bases left in between. The germline gives CDR1 WNHNN, CDR2 SYGVQD (reference sequence). The CDR3 loop reads CASSRGDTGELFF. In DNA form, the CDR3 reads TGCGCCAGCAGCCGGGGAGACACCGGGGAGCTGTTTTTT.

This clone was detected a few times. CDR3 in DNA: TGCGCCAGCAGTAAACAGACAGGGCTGAAGTCACCCCTCCACTTT. It is translated as CASSKQTGLKSPLHF. J is TRBJ1-6 and V is TRBV10-1; 7 bases align to TRBD1. V lost 5 bases, J lost 10 bases, and 11 bases stayed unmatched. This CDR3 region has 15 residues. Germline-derived CDR1 and CDR2 are WNHNN and SYGVQD (reference sequence).

V usage is TRBV7-3 and J usage is TRBJ2-2, with 7 bases identical to TRBD2. Germline CDR1 SGHTA, CDR2 FQGTGA. The CDR3 length is 15 residues. The junction had 6 bases not matched to a gene; V was cut back by 4 bases and J by 4 bases. CDR3 nucleotide sequence: TGTGCCAGCAGCTCCGCCGGCGGGGGCACCGGGGAGCTGTTTTTT. It yields the protein CASSSAGGGTGELFF.

This clone was counted a single time. The J gene is TRBJ2-1, the V gene TRBV7-3, with 9 bases aligning to TRBD2. There are 15 residues in the CDR3. V lost 5 bases and J lost 0; bases outside the gene matches: 2. The germline CDR1 and CDR2 sequences are SGHTA and FQGTGA. The CDR3 spells CASSPTSGSYNEQFF. The CDR3 nucleotides are TGTGCCAGCAGCCCGACTAGCGGCTCCTACAATGAGCAGTTCTTC.

The V and J genes are TRBV6-5 and TRBJ2-7; 9 positions match TRBD1. Germline trimming cut 4 bases from V and 2 bases from J; bases unmatched to any gene: 9. This CDR3 has 16 residues. Germline lookup yields CDR1 MNHEY and CDR2 SVGAGI. CDR3 amino acids: CASSLAPGQGTYEQYF. Here the CDR3 DNA reads TGTGCCAGCAGTTTAGCTCCGGGACAGGGCACCTACGAGCAGTACTTC.

J is TRBJ2-1 and V is TRBV27; 13 positions agree with TRBD2. The germline gives CDR1 MNHEY, CDR2 SMNVEV (reference sequence). V trimming: 4 bases; J trimming: 1 base; junction bases outside the gene matches: 7. CDR3 length equals 18 residues. The CDR3 here is CASSSPGTSGASYNEQFF. Written as DNA, the CDR3 is TGTGCCAGCAGTTCCCCCGGGACTAGCGGGGCTTCCTACAATGAGCAGTTCTTC.

V gene TRBV6-1 combines with J gene TRBJ1-1; 8 bases are shared with TRBD1. This CDR3 spans 13 amino acids. The V gene end was trimmed by 8 bases and the J gene end by 1 base; junction bases not matched to a gene: 3. The V gene's germline CDR1 is MNHNS and CDR2 SASEGT. The CDR3 sequence is CASLDRGNTEAFF. CDR3 bases: TGTGCCAGCCTTGACAGGGGGAACACTGAAGCTTTCTTT.

This sequence joins TRBV29-1 and TRBJ1-5; 7 nucleotides agree with TRBD1. CDR1 is SQVTM and CDR2 is ANQGSEA in the germline V gene. The length of the CDR3 is 13 residues. For the CDR3, the DNA is TGCGGCGCCTTGTTACAGGGACAGCAGCCCCAGCATTTT. Encoded protein: CGALLQGQQPQHF.

The chain combines TRBV5-1 with TRBJ2-3; D may be TRBD1 (6 bases). CDR1 SGHRS and CDR2 YFSETQ come from the germline V gene. This CDR3 comprises 14 residues. The V and J ends lost 4 bases and 6 bases respectively, with 15 bases between them. The CDR3 coding sequence is TGCGCCAGCAGCCCGCAGGGGCCCGGGGATACGCAGTATTTT. Translating gives CASSPQGPGDTQYF.

This chain connects TRBV19 to TRBJ2-2, with D tentatively TRBD1 or TRBD2 (5 bases each). Germline-derived CDR1 and CDR2 are LNHDA and SQIVND (reference sequence). The V gene lost 5 bases and the J gene lost 4 bases, with 14 bases spanning the gap. The CDR3 has 15 amino acids. The CDR3, as DNA: TGTGCCAGTAGTTACGAGGGGCGCACCACCGGGGAGCTGTTTTTT. It codes for CASSYEGRTTGELFF.

As DNA, the CDR3 is TGTGCCATCCGGGCAGGGACGAACACTGAAGCTTTCTTT. Translated, it gives CAIRAGTNTEAFF. V gene TRBV10-3 combines with J gene TRBJ1-1; D might be TRBD1 (5 bases). The CDR3 sequence is 13 residues long. V was shortened by 8 bases and J by 1 base, with 11 bases between the two germline ends. Germline CDR1 is ENHRY and CDR2 is SYGVKD.

This clone was detected a few times. V is TRBV2 and J is TRBJ2-2; D uncertain. There are 14 residues in the CDR3. The germline V and J ends were trimmed by 7 bases and 5 bases, with 14 bases remaining between them. Germline values: CDR1 SNHLY, CDR2 FYNNEI. CDR3 sequence: CASTKAPGTGELFF. The CDR3 DNA is TGTGCCAGCACGAAGGCTCCAGGTACCGGGGAGCTGTTTTTT.

This clone was seen once. V and J are TRBV7-9 and TRBJ2-3, with 9 bases fitting TRBD1. The V segment lost 1 base and the J segment 4 bases; nucleotides outside the gene matches: 9. The CDR3 has 17 residues. Germline V gene sequence: CDR1 SEHNR, CDR2 FQNEAQ (reference sequence). The CDR3 is CASSLGTGGPRPDTQYF. In DNA form, the CDR3 reads TGTGCCAGCAGCTTAGGAACAGGGGGCCCGCGCCCAGATACGCAGTATTTT.

This chain joins TRBV28 and TRBJ1-2; D unclear. The CDR3 spans 13 residues. Germline V lookup: CDR1 MDHEN, CDR2 SYDVKM. V shed 3 bases and J shed 2 bases, with 7 bases lying between them. The CDR3 DNA is TGTGCCAGCAGTTTTAGGGCGAACTATGGCTACACCTTC. It translates to CASSFRANYGYTF.